Below, one T cell receptor (beta chain) is given with its context. Its specificity is unknown. With V trimmed by 5 bases and J by 6 bases, 10 bases remained unmatched. CDR3 length: 14 residues. The germline CDR1 and CDR2 sequences are MNHEY and SVGEGT. The sample comes from a study of T cell repertoires in cytomegalovirus infection. The overall study: Recently identified HLA-C-restricted and well-studied HLA-B-restricted CMV epitopes were used. Public signatures in TCR beta pointed to CMV infection and matching HLA type.

Study-wide findings and caveats: There were carriers of CMV plus the relevant HLA, and cumulative public TCR beta family frequency identified them.

TCRdb reanalysed the reads using MiXCR and keeps one entry per CDR3 protein. This sample carries 340,000 or so distinct CDR3 sequences, around 25% of them seen once, and the ten largest clones take less than 15%. The TCR sequence derives from a human donor in good health (CMV status not recorded). Some clones in this sample may be carry-over from other donors' samples. This chain connects TRBV6-2 or TRBV6-3 to TRBJ2-7; 7 bases are shared with TRBD2. Here the sequenced sample was cultured PBMCs, taken from culture after CMV antigen stimulation. For the CDR3, the DNA is TGTGCCAGCAGTGCCCCTCAACGGGAGGTCGAGCAGTACGTC. It translates to CASSAPQREVEQYV.